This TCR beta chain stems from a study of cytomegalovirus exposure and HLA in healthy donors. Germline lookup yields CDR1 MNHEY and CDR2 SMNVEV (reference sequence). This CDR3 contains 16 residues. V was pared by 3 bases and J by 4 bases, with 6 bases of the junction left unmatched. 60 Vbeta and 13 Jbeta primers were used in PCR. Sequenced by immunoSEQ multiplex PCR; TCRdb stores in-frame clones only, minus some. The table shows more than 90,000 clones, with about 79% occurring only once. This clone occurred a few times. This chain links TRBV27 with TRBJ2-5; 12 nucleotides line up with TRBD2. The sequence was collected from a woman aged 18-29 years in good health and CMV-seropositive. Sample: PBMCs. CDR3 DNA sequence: TGTGCCAGCAGTTTCAGACTAGCGGGAGAAGGAGAGACCCAGTACTTC. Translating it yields CASSFRLAGEGETQYF.